This T cell receptor (beta chain) was sequenced in a study of cytomegalovirus exposure and HLA in healthy donors. PCR used 60 Vbeta primers and 13 Jbeta primers. The table came from immunoSEQ multiplex PCR; TCRdb's copy has only in-frame clones and leaves some out. The top ten clones hold around 3.2% of a sample with some 94,000 clones, around 77% of them seen once. Sequencing was carried out using PBMCs. The receptor was derived from a man in his forties in good health and CMV-seronegative.

The DNA of the CDR3 is TGTGCCAGCTCACCACCGTACCAGCAAGAGACCCAGTACTTC. It codes for CASSPPYQQETQYF. The chain is built from TRBV18 and TRBJ2-5; D gene uncertain. This CDR3 has 14 amino acids. V was cut by 0 bases and J by 2 bases, with 7 bases left in between. From germline, CDR1 is KGHSH and CDR2 LQKENI.